The clone carrying this TCR beta chain was counted at least ten times. Antigen unknown. The data stem from a study of CD8 T cells in ankylosing spondylitis. The study's findings and limits: Ankylosing spondylitis blood appeared to carry a characteristic TCR beta motif of several highly homologous variants.

In TCRdb, the 5' RACE reads were re-called with MiXCR into one record per CDR3 protein. Found here are approximately 520,000 distinct CDR3 sequences, over 4% of them singletons; the top ten hold roughly 3.3%. The junction had 7 bases not matched to a gene; V was cut back by 1 base and J by 7 bases. The germline gives CDR1 SGHTA, CDR2 FQGNSA. The CDR3 is made up of 16 amino acids. This sequence was found in a male donor with ankylosing spondylitis. The sample consisted of blood, either unsorted or a sorted T cell fraction (not recorded which). The chain combines TRBV7-2 with TRBJ2-1; 10 bases align to TRBD1. DNA for the CDR3: TGTGCCAGCAGCTTAGATGCCGGGACAGGGGCGAATGAGCAGTTCTTC. Translation gives CASSLDAGTGANEQFF.